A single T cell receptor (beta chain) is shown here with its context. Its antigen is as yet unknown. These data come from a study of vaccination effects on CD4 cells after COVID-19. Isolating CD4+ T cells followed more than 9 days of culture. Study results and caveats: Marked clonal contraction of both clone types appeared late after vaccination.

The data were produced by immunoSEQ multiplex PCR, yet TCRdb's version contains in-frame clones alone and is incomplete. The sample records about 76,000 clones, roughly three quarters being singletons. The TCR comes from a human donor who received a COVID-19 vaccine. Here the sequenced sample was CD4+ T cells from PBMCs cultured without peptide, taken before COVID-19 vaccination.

This CDR3 is CAWNKGWSETQYF. The CDR3 DNA reads TGTGCCTGGAACAAGGGGTGGTCGGAGACCCAGTACTTC. J is TRBJ2-5 and V is TRBV30; a weak D match, TRBD1 (5 bases). Trimming took 4 bases from V and 5 from J, leaving 14 bases between them. The CDR3 is made up of 13 amino acids. Germline loops: CDR1 GTSNPN, CDR2 SVGIG (reference sequence).